A single sample is the source of the 4 T cell receptor beta chains below, sequenced in a study of T cells in Graves' hyperthyroidism and ophthalmopathy. Amplified regions were TCR beta CDR3 sequences from RNA transcripts. Initially, a first-round RT-PCR of the TCR CDR3 employed the HTBI primer set. Via MiXCR, TCRdb re-called the multiplex PCR reads, giving one row per CDR3 protein. The sample has about half a million distinct CDR3 sequences; roughly 24% are singletons. Material for sequencing was blood. These receptors were taken from a woman between 25 and 40 years old with Graves' ophthalmopathy.

This clonotype showed up many times. The chain is built from TRBV11-1 and TRBJ2-7, with 9 bases aligning to TRBD1. There are 14 residues in the CDR3. The germline CDR1 and CDR2 sequences are SGHAT and FQDESV (reference sequence). Trimming cost V 5 bases and J 7 bases; bases outside gene matches: 9. CDR3 DNA: TGTGCCAGCAGCCGACAACAGGGGGCAGGTGAGCAGTACTTC. This gives the protein CASSRQQGAGEQYF.

In this sample, this clonotype turned up many times. The J gene is TRBJ2-2, the V gene TRBV27, with D possibly called TRBD1 or TRBD2 (5 bases each). V gave up 4 bases and J gave up 4 bases, with 13 bases separating them. The CDR3 covers 15 residues. The germline gives CDR1 MNHEY, CDR2 SMNVEV (reference sequence). CDR3 region: CASSSREMGTGELFF. The DNA of the CDR3 is TGTGCCAGCAGTTCCAGGGAGATGGGCACCGGGGAGCTGTTTTTT.

This clonotype has at least ten counts. V usage is TRBV2 and J usage is TRBJ2-7, with D tentatively TRBD2 (6 bases). The CDR3 consists of 15 residues. Germline CDR1 is SNHLY and CDR2 is FYNNEI. The V gene lost 2 bases and the J gene lost 1 base, with 12 bases spanning the gap. The CDR3 DNA sequence: TGTGCCAGCAGTGAAACGGATGGGGGGTCCTACGAGCAGTACTTC. It specifies CASSETDGGSYEQYF.

This clonotype was seen a few times. The chain is built from TRBV28 and TRBJ2-7, with 11 bases that match TRBD2. The CDR3 has 15 amino acids. Per the germline V gene, CDR1 is MDHEN and CDR2 is SYDVKM. V lost 4 bases to trimming and J lost 4 bases; unmatched junction nucleotides: 6. CDR3 region: CASSSTSGRRYEQYF. The CDR3 DNA follows: TGTGCCAGCAGTTCAACTAGCGGGAGAAGATACGAGCAGTACTTC.